The source of this TCR beta chain is a study of glioma-infiltrating T cells after dendritic cell vaccination. Background on the study: Glioblastoma patients came from Phase I and II dendritic cell vaccination trials.

Broader study findings: Longer survival after dendritic cell vaccination followed higher pretreatment TIL content.

The length of the CDR3 is 13 residues. Trimming removed 0 bases from V and 5 bases from J, with 10 bases in between. The germline V gene has CDR1 GTSNPN and CDR2 SVGIG (reference sequence). Notes on this clone: Its antigen remains unidentified.

The immunoSEQ assay amplified TCRB CDR3 from up to roughly 2 ug DNA. The PCR used 60 V beta and 13 J beta primers. Sequencing was performed with immunoSEQ multiplex PCR; in TCRdb, only in-frame clones are kept and a portion is missing. The sample lists about 82,000 clones, roughly 89% occurring once. The rearrangement uses TRBV30 and TRBJ1-1; tentative D call: TRBD1 (6 bases). The material sequenced was blood, taken before dendritic cell vaccination. This receptor was identified in a human donor with glioblastoma. The CDR3 loop reads CAWSVGGRTEAFF. The CDR3 nucleotides read TGTGCCTGGAGTGTGGGGGGGCGGACTGAAGCTTTCTTT.